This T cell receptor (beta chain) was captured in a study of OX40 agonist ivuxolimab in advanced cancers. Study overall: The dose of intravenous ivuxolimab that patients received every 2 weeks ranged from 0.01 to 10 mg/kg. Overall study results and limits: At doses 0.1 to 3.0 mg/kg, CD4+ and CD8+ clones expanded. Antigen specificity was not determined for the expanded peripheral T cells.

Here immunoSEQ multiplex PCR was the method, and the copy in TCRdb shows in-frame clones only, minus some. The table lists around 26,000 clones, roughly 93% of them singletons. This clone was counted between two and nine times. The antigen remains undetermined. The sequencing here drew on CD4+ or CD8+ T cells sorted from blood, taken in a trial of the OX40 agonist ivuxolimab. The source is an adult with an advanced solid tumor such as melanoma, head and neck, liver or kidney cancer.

The CDR3 spells CASSSEYNEQFF. CDR3 DNA: TGTGCCAGCAGTTCCGAGTACAATGAGCAGTTCTTC. The chain is built from TRBV6-5 and TRBJ2-1, with no clear D. V was cut by 4 bases and J by 4 bases, with 5 bases left in between. Germline lookup yields CDR1 MNHEY and CDR2 SVGAGI. The CDR3 consists of 12 residues.